The 5 T cell receptor beta chains below come from one sample, sequenced in a study of lymphopenia after photon versus proton radiotherapy. The assay was immunoSEQ multiplex PCR, and TCRdb's table has in-frame clones only and misses some. This sample carries 65,000 to 75,000 clones, 85% to 90% of them seen once, and the ten largest clones take less than 14%. Here the sequenced sample was peripheral blood, taken from a patient treated with proton-based radiotherapy. The receptors were sampled from a man older than 75 with esophageal cancer.

The J gene is TRBJ1-2, the V gene TRBV5-1; weak D call: TRBD1 (5 bases). Germline-derived CDR1 and CDR2 are SGHRS and YFSETQ. The CDR3 loop spans 15 amino acids. Trimming shortened V by 2 bases and J by 4 bases, and 15 bases separated the two germline ends. The CDR3 loop is CASSFDPGRTYGYTF. Written as DNA, the CDR3 is TGCGCCAGCAGCTTCGACCCGGGACGGACCTATGGCTACACCTTC.

This rearrangement joins TRBV6-6 to TRBJ2-3, with a tentative D call TRBD1 (6 bases). The germline V and J ends were trimmed by 4 bases and 0 bases, with 11 bases remaining between them. The germline V gene encodes CDR1 MNHNY and CDR2 SVGAGI (reference sequence). The CDR3 has 15 amino acids. The CDR3 bases are TGTGCCAGCAGTTCAAGGACAGCAAGCACAGATACGCAGTATTTT. Translated, it gives CASSSRTASTDTQYF.

The chain uses TRBV7-3 and TRBJ2-6; D uncertain. CDR1 is SGHTA, CDR2 FQGTGA, per germline. The CDR3 has 17 residues. Trimming removed 5 bases at V and 0 bases at J, with 14 bases between. CDR3 amino acids: CASSALVPTSGANVLTF. CDR3 nucleotides: TGTGCCAGCAGCGCCTTGGTACCTACCTCTGGGGCCAACGTCCTGACTTTC.

This rearrangement joins TRBV7-9 to TRBJ2-7, with a weak D call TRBD1 (6 bases). The CDR3 extends over 19 amino acids. Germline CDR1 SEHNR, CDR2 FQNEAQ (reference sequence). V lost 0 bases and J 3 bases, leaving 24 bases between the germline ends. CDR3 residues: CASSLARGGWDTLRYEQYF. CDR3 DNA sequence: TGTGCCAGCAGCTTAGCGAGGGGTGGGTGGGACACGCTCCGCTACGAGCAGTACTTC.

The genes are TRBV6-6 and TRBJ2-3; possible D gene TRBD2, 6 bases. V lost 3 bases to trimming and J lost 1 base, with 14 bases between them. The germline gives CDR1 MNHNY, CDR2 SVGAGI (reference sequence). The CDR3 length is 16 residues. The CDR3, as DNA: TGTGCCAGCAGTTATTTCGGCGGGACTGGCACAGATACGCAGTATTTT. Its translation is CASSYFGGTGTDTQYF.